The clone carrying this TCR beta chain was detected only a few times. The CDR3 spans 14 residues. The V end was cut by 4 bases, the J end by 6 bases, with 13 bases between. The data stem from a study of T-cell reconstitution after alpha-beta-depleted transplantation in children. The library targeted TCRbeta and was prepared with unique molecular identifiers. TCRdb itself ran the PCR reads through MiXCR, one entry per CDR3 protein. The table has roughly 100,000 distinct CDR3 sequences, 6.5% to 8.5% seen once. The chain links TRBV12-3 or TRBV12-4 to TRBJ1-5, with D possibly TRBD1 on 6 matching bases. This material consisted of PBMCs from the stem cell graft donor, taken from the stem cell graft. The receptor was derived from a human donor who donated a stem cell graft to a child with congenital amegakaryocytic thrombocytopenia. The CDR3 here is CASSYRVGGQPQHF. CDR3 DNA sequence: TGTGCCAGCAGTTACAGGGTAGGCGGTCAGCCCCAGCATTTT.